The 9 T cell receptor beta chains in this list originate from one sample, sequenced in a study of blood T cell repertoires in COVID-19 (TCRdb year 2020). Library method: the immunoSEQ multiplex PCR assay. Not all clones reach the TCRdb copy of this immuneACCESS table, which keeps in-frame sequences only. Checked studies attribute under half of the gap to unresolved V genes and leave the rest unexplained. The sample data list some 150,000 clones, and 65% to 90% of these were observed just once. Clones ranked in the top ten supply 9.8% of the sample. The sample comprised peripheral blood. The receptors were gathered from a woman aged 50 to 65 with acute or convalescent COVID-19.

This chain links TRBV19 with TRBJ1-5; maybe TRBD1 (5 bases). Trimming removed 3 bases at V and 1 base at J, with 10 bases between. Germline V CDR1 and CDR2: LNHDA, SQIVND (reference sequence). CDR3 length: 15 amino acids. CDR3 sequence: CASSIPGPSNQPQHF. In nucleotides, the CDR3 is TGTGCCAGTAGTATTCCAGGGCCCAGCAATCAGCCCCAGCATTTT.

The chain carries TRBV3-1 (or the pseudogene TRBV3-2) and TRBJ2-6; 8 nucleotides align to TRBD1. The CDR3 length is 20 residues. Germline V CDR1 and CDR2: LGHDT, YNNKEL (reference sequence). V trimming: 4 bases; J trimming: 0 bases; junction bases outside the gene matches: 14. The DNA for the CDR3 is TGTGCCAGCAGCCCATCGAGAGGACAGGGCCCGCCCTCTGGGGCCAACGTCCTGACTTTC. Protein sequence: CASSPSRGQGPPSGANVLTF.

The V gene is TRBV29-1, the J gene TRBJ2-5; 12 nucleotides match TRBD2. The germline V gene encodes CDR1 SQVTM and CDR2 ANQGSEA. The CDR3 has 15 residues. V trimming: 5 bases; J trimming: 4 bases; junction bases outside the gene matches: 8. Here the CDR3 DNA reads TGCAGCGTTAGACTAGCGGGGGTCAGGGGAGAGACCCAGTACTTC. Amino acid sequence: CSVRLAGVRGETQYF.

Concerning this clone itself: Germline is not matched at one junction end, which may reflect a read error. This rearrangement joins TRBV5-6 to TRBJ1-2; 9 nucleotides align to TRBD1. The CDR3 length is 13 residues. Germline assignment: CDR1 SGHDT and CDR2 YYEEEE. CDR3 DNA sequence: TGTGCCAGTGGGACAGGGATTGTCTATAGCTACACCTTC. As protein: CASGTGIVYSYTF.

This chain joins TRBV19 and TRBJ1-1; D unclear. Trimming cost V 1 base and J 1 base, with 4 bases left between them. Germline values: CDR1 LNHDA, CDR2 SQIVND (reference sequence). There are 13 residues in the CDR3. CDR3 sequence (DNA): TGTGCCAGTAGTATAGGGCAGAACACTGAAGCTTTCTTT. This encodes CASSIGQNTEAFF.

This rearrangement joins TRBV11-2 to TRBJ2-7; tentatively, D is TRBD1 (6 bases). Trimming removed 1 base from V and 13 bases from J, with 17 bases in between. The CDR3 sequence is 13 residues long. Germline CDR1 is SGHAT and CDR2 is FQNNGV. CDR3 DNA: TGTGCCAGCAGCTTAGGCCGATTGGCAGGGGTTTACTTC. Its translation: CASSLGRLAGVYF.

This chain connects TRBV27 to TRBJ2-5; maybe TRBD2 (6 bases). The germline CDR1 and CDR2 sequences are MNHEY and SMNVEV (reference sequence). CDR3 size: 14 residues. Trimming removed 6 bases from V and 1 base from J, with 12 bases in between. As DNA, the CDR3 is TGTGCCAGCAGGTGGGCGGGATCCCAAGAGACCCAGTACTTC. It is translated as CASRWAGSQETQYF.

The chain uses TRBV4-2 and TRBJ2-7; 9 bases match TRBD1. Germline V gene lookup returns CDR1 LGHNA and CDR2 YNFKEQ. CDR3 length equals 16 residues. The V gene end was trimmed by 2 bases and the J gene end by 3 bases; junction bases not matched to a gene: 8. The CDR3 reads CASSQNHGTGFYEQYF. The CDR3 nucleotides read TGTGCCAGCAGCCAAAATCACGGGACAGGGTTCTACGAGCAGTACTTC.

This clone was seen once. This chain joins TRBV28 and TRBJ1-5, with 12 bases that match TRBD1. This CDR3 is built from 16 residues. The V gene end was trimmed by 1 base and the J gene end by 4 bases; junction bases not matched to a gene: 2. Germline V lookup: CDR1 MDHEN, CDR2 SYDVKM. CDR3 coding DNA: TGTGCCAGCAGTTTATCGGGACAGGGGGCTAATCAGCCCCAGCATTTT. Translating it yields CASSLSGQGANQPQHF.